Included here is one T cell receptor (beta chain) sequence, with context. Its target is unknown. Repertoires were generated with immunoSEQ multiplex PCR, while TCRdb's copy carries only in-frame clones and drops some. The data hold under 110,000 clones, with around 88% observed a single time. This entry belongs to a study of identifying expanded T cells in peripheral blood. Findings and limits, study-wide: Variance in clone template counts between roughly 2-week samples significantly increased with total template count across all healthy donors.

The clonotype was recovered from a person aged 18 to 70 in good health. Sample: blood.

As DNA, the CDR3 is TGTGCCATCAGTGACCCTCAGGGGGCCACAGATACGCAGTATTTT. Translation gives CAISDPQGATDTQYF. The chain uses TRBV10-3 and TRBJ2-3, with 8 positions matching TRBD1. After removal of 3 bases from V and 2 bases from J, the junction contained 4 bases not matched to a gene. Germline CDR1 ENHRY, CDR2 SYGVKD. The CDR3 has 15 residues.